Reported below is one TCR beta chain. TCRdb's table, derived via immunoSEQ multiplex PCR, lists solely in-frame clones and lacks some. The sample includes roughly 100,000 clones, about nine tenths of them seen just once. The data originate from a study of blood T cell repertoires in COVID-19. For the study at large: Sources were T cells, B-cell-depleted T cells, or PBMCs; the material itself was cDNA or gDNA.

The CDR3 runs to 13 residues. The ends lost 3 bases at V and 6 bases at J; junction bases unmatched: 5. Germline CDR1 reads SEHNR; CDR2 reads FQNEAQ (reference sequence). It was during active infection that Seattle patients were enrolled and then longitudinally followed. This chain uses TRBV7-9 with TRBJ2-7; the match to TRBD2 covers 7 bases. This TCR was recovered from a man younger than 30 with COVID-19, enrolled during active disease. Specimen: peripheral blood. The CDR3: CASSFQGGGEQYF. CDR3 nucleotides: TGTGCCAGCAGCTTCCAAGGCGGGGGCGAGCAGTACTTC.